These T cell receptor beta chains were read from a single sample in a study of cytomegalovirus exposure and HLA in healthy donors. The protocol was immunoSEQ multiplex PCR, while the TCRdb copy is restricted to in-frame clones and leaves out a portion. The sample includes about 120,000 clones, 89% of them seen just once. Material: PBMCs. The receptors here all came from a woman younger than 30 in good health and CMV-seronegative. CDR3s include the opening cysteine and the closing phenylalanine or tryptophan. Fields, in order: D gene, J gene, V gene, clone size, CDR3 DNA, CDR3 protein. D genes are given only for firm matches. Clone size is shown for a subset of rows, as once, few, many or a class of expanded clone.

D: TRBD1
J: TRBJ1-3
V: TRBV18
size: NA
DNA: TGTGCCAGCTCACAGGGACAGGCAATGGGAAACACCATATATTTT
CDR3: CASSQGQAMGNTIYF

D: NA
J: TRBJ2-1
V: TRBV10-3
size: NA
DNA: TGTGCCATCAGTGACAACAATGAGCAGTTCTTC
CDR3: CAISDNNEQFF

D: NA
J: TRBJ1-4
V: TRBV6-7
size: NA
DNA: TGTGCCAGCAGTTACTCGAGCAGGGCCACTGCTAATGAAAAACTGTTTTTT
CDR3: CASSYSSRATANEKLFF

D: TRBD1
J: TRBJ1-2
V: TRBV15
size: NA
DNA: TGTGCCACCAGCGACAGGGGCCGCCCCACGGGAGGCTACACCTTC
CDR3: CATSDRGRPTGGYTF

D: NA
J: TRBJ1-4
V: TRBV6-5
size: NA
DNA: TGTGCCAGCAGCCGACATACAACTAATGAAAAACTGTTTTTT
CDR3: CASSRHTTNEKLFF

D: NA
J: TRBJ1-2
V: TRBV27
size: NA
DNA: TGTGCCTCGTATAGCGGCTATGGCTACACCTTC
CDR3: CASYSGYGYTF

D: NA
J: TRBJ1-4
V: TRBV7-8
size: NA
DNA: TGTGCCAGCAGCTCCGAGGGGGGGAAACTGTTTTTT
CDR3: CASSSEGGKLFF

D: TRBD1
J: TRBJ1-1
V: TRBV11-2
size: NA
DNA: TGTGCCAGCAGCTTAGATGGGACAGGGGGCCTTCGGGCTTTCTTT
CDR3: CASSLDGTGGLRAFF

D: NA
J: TRBJ2-1
V: TRBV5-6
size: NA
DNA: TGTGCCAGCAGCTTCCCTCCTAGAATCAATGAGCAGTTCTTC
CDR3: CASSFPPRINEQFF

D: TRBD2
J: TRBJ2-7
V: TRBV18
size: NA
DNA: TGTGCCAGCTCCCTAGGGGTAGCGGGACTCAACGAGCAGTACTTC
CDR3: CASSLGVAGLNEQYF

D: TRBD2
J: TRBJ2-5
V: TRBV27
size: NA
DNA: TGTGCCAGCAGTATACTGACTAGCGGGCCCCAAGAGACCCAGTACTTC
CDR3: CASSILTSGPQETQYF

D: NA
J: TRBJ1-2
V: TRBV6-6
size: NA
DNA: TGTGCCAGCAGTCCCGGCGACGGGAGAGAAGGATATGGCTACACCTTC
CDR3: CASSPGDGREGYGYTF

D: NA
J: TRBJ1-2
V: TRBV6-6
size: NA
DNA: TGTGCCAGCAGCGGTACAGCCAGGGGTGGCTACACCTTC
CDR3: CASSGTARGGYTF

D: NA
J: TRBJ2-2
V: TRBV30
size: NA
DNA: TGTGCCTCCGGCAGGGACTCGAACACCGGGGAGCTGTTTTTT
CDR3: CASGRDSNTGELFF

D: NA
J: TRBJ2-5
V: TRBV7-2
size: once
DNA: TGTGCCAGCAGCCCTAATCTGGGGGCTGCAGAGACCCAGTACTTC
CDR3: CASSPNLGAAETQYF

D: NA
J: TRBJ1-2
V: TRBV27
size: NA
DNA: TGTGCCAGCAGTTGGGACAAGGGGTATGGCTACACCTTC
CDR3: CASSWDKGYGYTF

D: TRBD2
J: TRBJ2-5
V: TRBV7-9
size: NA
DNA: TGTGCCAGCAGCGGTACTAGCGGGAGGATGGGAGAGACCCAGTACTTC
CDR3: CASSGTSGRMGETQYF

D: NA
J: TRBJ2-1
V: TRBV11-3
size: NA
DNA: TGTGCCAGCAGCAAGGACAGAAAATCTAATGAGCAGTTCTTC
CDR3: CASSKDRKSNEQFF